Below, one T cell receptor beta chain is given with its context. V was clipped by 5 bases and J by 2 bases; unmatched bases: 11. In germline, CDR1 is MDHEN, CDR2 SYDVKM. The CDR3 has 16 amino acids. Sequencing used immunoSEQ multiplex PCR; TCRdb keeps in-frame clones, though not all of them. Of 2,500,000 or so clones in the sample, roughly 93% were seen once. Every contributor of samples was a Caucasian grown-up residing in Nashville, Tennessee. These data belong to a study of shared clonotypes between healthy human individuals. The V call is TRBV28, the J call TRBJ2-7; the match to TRBD2 covers 8 bases. The sequencing input was naive CD4+ T cells from PBMCs. Noted subset: CD45RA+ positively selected. This receptor was taken from a man in his late teens or twenties in good health. Some clones in this sample may be carry-over from other donors' samples. The CDR3 bases are TGTGCCAGCAGTCTTCAGAGCGGGAGTCCGACCTACGAGCAGTACTTC. Translating it yields CASSLQSGSPTYEQYF.